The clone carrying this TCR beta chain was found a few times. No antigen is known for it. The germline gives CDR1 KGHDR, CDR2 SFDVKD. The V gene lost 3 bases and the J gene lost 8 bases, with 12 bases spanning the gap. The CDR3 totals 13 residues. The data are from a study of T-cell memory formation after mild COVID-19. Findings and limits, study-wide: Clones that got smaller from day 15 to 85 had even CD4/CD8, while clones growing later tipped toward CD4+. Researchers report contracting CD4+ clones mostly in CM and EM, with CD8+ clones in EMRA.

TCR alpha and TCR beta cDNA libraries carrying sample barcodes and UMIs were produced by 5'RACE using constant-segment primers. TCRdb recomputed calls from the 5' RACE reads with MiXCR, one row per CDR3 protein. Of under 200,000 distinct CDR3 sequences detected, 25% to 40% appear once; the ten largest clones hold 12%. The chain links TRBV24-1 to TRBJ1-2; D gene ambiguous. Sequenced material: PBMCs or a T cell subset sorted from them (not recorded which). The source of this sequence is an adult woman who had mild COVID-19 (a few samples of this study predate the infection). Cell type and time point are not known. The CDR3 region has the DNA TGTGCCACCAGTGATCCTGGTTCGGGAGGCTACACCTTC. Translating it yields CATSDPGSGGYTF.